This T cell receptor (beta chain) was profiled in a study of blood T cell repertoires in COVID-19. Whole-study context: Some COVID-19 samples were acute and others convalescent; all came from the United States, Italy and Spain. T cells, B-cell-depleted T cells, or PBMCs supplied cDNA or gDNA.

The CDR3 length is 13 residues. The J segment lost 3 bases and the V segment lost 6 bases, leaving 4 bases of the junction unmatched. Per the original methods: Estimated nucleated cell counts came from reference gene primer amplification. Assay: immunoSEQ multiplex PCR; the TCRdb copy retains only in-frame clones and omits some. V, J and clone size reflect that table, while D and trimming were determined from the DNA. Among about 270,000 clones listed, over 75% were seen once. The sequence derives from a woman in her forties or fifties with acute or convalescent COVID-19. The sample comprised peripheral blood. The chain links TRBV12-3 or TRBV12-4 to TRBJ2-7; 8 bases are shared with TRBD1. The CDR3 nucleotides read TGTGCCAGCAGGCCCGGACAGGGCTACGAGCAGTACTTC. It translates to CASRPGQGYEQYF.